This TCR beta chain was recorded in a study of T cells in Graves' hyperthyroidism and ophthalmopathy. Notes on the study in general: Most thyroid clonotypes with frequency above 0.001 were detected in blood.

CDR3 size: 14 residues. The germline V gene encodes CDR1 LGHNA and CDR2 YSLEER. The V end was cut by 1 base, the J end by 5 bases, with 8 bases between. Note on this clonotype: Its antigen is unknown.

Patients were excluded for uncontrolled infection, other autoimmune disease, pregnancy or lactation. RNA transcripts gave rise to amplified TCR beta CDR3 regions. HTBI primers were the set used in a first-round RT-PCR of the TCR CDR3. Using its own MiXCR run on the multiplex PCR reads, TCRdb lists one record per CDR3 protein. The repertoire consists of around 690,000 distinct CDR3 sequences, with 17% occurring once and the leading ten covering around 15%. The TCR was taken from a man aged 50-59 years with Graves' hyperthyroidism. Sequenced: blood. The chain joins TRBV4-3 to TRBJ2-2, with D perhaps matching TRBD1 (5 bases). CDR3 coding DNA: TGCGCCAGCAGCCAAGGCAGGGCGACCGGGGAGCTGTTTTTT. This gives the protein CASSQGRATGELFF.